This is a list of T cell receptor beta chains from one sample in a study of blood T cell repertoires in COVID-19. Produced via immunoSEQ multiplex PCR; TCRdb's table is partial and in-frame only. The sample lists some 99,000 clones, 75% to 90% seen once, with less than 8% in the top ten. The sample consisted of peripheral blood. Receptors were obtained from a woman aged 45-65 years with acute or convalescent COVID-19. CDR3s include the opening cysteine and the closing phenylalanine or tryptophan. Fields, in order: clone size, V gene, J gene, CDR3 protein. Clone size is shown for a subset of rows, as once, few, many or a class of expanded clone.

abundance: NA
v_gene: TRBV4-2
j_gene: TRBJ2-4
CDR3aa: CASSLTSGTGTRNIQYF

abundance: NA
v_gene: TRBV6-5
j_gene: TRBJ1-4
CDR3aa: CASSYSDTPNEKLFF

abundance: NA
v_gene: TRBV5-1
j_gene: TRBJ2-1
CDR3aa: CASSHTGENEQFF

abundance: NA
v_gene: TRBV19
j_gene: TRBJ2-2
CDR3aa: CASKLTTNTGELFF

abundance: once
v_gene: TRBV2
j_gene: TRBJ2-6
CDR3aa: CASKGEASGANVLTF

abundance: NA
v_gene: TRBV7-9
j_gene: TRBJ1-2
CDR3aa: CASSPGTGDIYGYTF

abundance: NA
v_gene: TRBV5-1
j_gene: TRBJ2-1
CDR3aa: CASSFNQGNYNEQFF

abundance: NA
v_gene: TRBV7-3
j_gene: TRBJ1-2
CDR3aa: CASSLIAGGSYGYTF

abundance: NA
v_gene: TRBV5-1
j_gene: TRBJ1-5
CDR3aa: CASSPAGGEHQPQHF

abundance: NA
v_gene: TRBV19
j_gene: TRBJ1-2
CDR3aa: CASSMGQGVGNYGYTF

abundance: NA
v_gene: TRBV10-3
j_gene: TRBJ2-5
CDR3aa: CAISAWTGAGTGMETQYF

abundance: few
v_gene: TRBV21-1
j_gene: TRBJ1-3
CDR3aa: CASSKVGSGNTIYF

abundance: NA
v_gene: TRBV20-1
j_gene: TRBJ1-6
CDR3aa: CSASGGNPLHF

abundance: few
v_gene: TRBV10-1
j_gene: TRBJ1-1
CDR3aa: CASSPGTGGTEAFF

abundance: NA
v_gene: TRBV6-6
j_gene: TRBJ2-5
CDR3aa: CASMLSQGETQYF

abundance: NA
v_gene: TRBV9
j_gene: TRBJ1-2
CDR3aa: CASSVGGQGANYGYTF

abundance: NA
v_gene: TRBV19
j_gene: TRBJ2-2
CDR3aa: CASSISNRVVNGELFF

abundance: NA
v_gene: TRBV12-5
j_gene: TRBJ2-7
CDR3aa: CASAPVRDRYEQYF

abundance: NA
v_gene: TRBV5-6
j_gene: TRBJ2-1
CDR3aa: CASSEGARDIQFF

abundance: NA
v_gene: TRBV30
j_gene: TRBJ1-5
CDR3aa: CAWSVRGHRNQPQHF

abundance: once
v_gene: TRBV7-2
j_gene: TRBJ1-2
CDR3aa: CASSLGLTGSVYGYTF

abundance: NA
v_gene: TRBV12-3/TRBV12-4
j_gene: TRBJ1-1
CDR3aa: CASRNYLAEAFF

abundance: NA
v_gene: TRBV13
j_gene: TRBJ2-1
CDR3aa: CASSLVWGSKRGGGGDEQFF

abundance: NA
v_gene: TRBV7-9
j_gene: TRBJ2-7
CDR3aa: CASSQGQGRGSYEQYF

abundance: NA
v_gene: TRBV5-1
j_gene: TRBJ1-3
CDR3aa: CASSLGGQNTIYF

abundance: NA
v_gene: TRBV11-3
j_gene: TRBJ1-6
CDR3aa: CASSWDTNSPLHF

abundance: NA
v_gene: TRBV5-1
j_gene: TRBJ2-2
CDR3aa: CASSFGDRDTGELFF

abundance: once
v_gene: TRBV9
j_gene: TRBJ1-1
CDR3aa: CASSPHNRGTEAFF

abundance: NA
v_gene: TRBV3-1/TRBV3-2
j_gene: TRBJ1-3
CDR3aa: CASSPRGPQDTIYF

abundance: NA
v_gene: TRBV30
j_gene: TRBJ2-4
CDR3aa: CAWSSPPDRGLAKNIQYF

abundance: NA
v_gene: TRBV5-1
j_gene: TRBJ2-1
CDR3aa: CASSQGLAGGGNEQFF

abundance: NA
v_gene: TRBV24-1
j_gene: TRBJ2-3
CDR3aa: CATSGTAKGVTDTQYF

abundance: NA
v_gene: TRBV19
j_gene: TRBJ1-1
CDR3aa: CASSLGGNTEAFF

abundance: NA
v_gene: TRBV9
j_gene: TRBJ2-3
CDR3aa: CASSPNAGSTDTQYF

abundance: NA
v_gene: TRBV7-9
j_gene: TRBJ1-1
CDR3aa: CASSSDRNTEAFF

abundance: NA
v_gene: TRBV18
j_gene: TRBJ2-3
CDR3aa: CASSPSGGVTDTQYF

abundance: NA
v_gene: TRBV9
j_gene: TRBJ1-4
CDR3aa: CASSVGGGQGGEKLFF

abundance: NA
v_gene: TRBV5-1
j_gene: TRBJ1-1
CDR3aa: CASSLSGGANTEAFF

abundance: NA
v_gene: TRBV3-1/TRBV3-2
j_gene: TRBJ2-3
CDR3aa: CASSRGLATDTQYF

abundance: NA
v_gene: TRBV18
j_gene: TRBJ1-1
CDR3aa: CATSRGTEAFF

abundance: NA
v_gene: TRBV10-3
j_gene: TRBJ2-3
CDR3aa: CAISGQSASTDTQYF

abundance: once
v_gene: TRBV3-1/TRBV3-2
j_gene: TRBJ1-1
CDR3aa: CASSHSGDRGATTEAFF

abundance: few
v_gene: TRBV7-3
j_gene: TRBJ1-5
CDR3aa: CASSLKGWAAQHF

abundance: NA
v_gene: TRBV7-2
j_gene: TRBJ1-3
CDR3aa: CASSLRMDGGNTIYF

abundance: NA
v_gene: TRBV28
j_gene: TRBJ2-3
CDR3aa: CASSRRRTATSTDTQYF

abundance: NA
v_gene: TRBV19
j_gene: TRBJ1-1
CDR3aa: CASKQGNLPNTEAFF

abundance: NA
v_gene: TRBV19
j_gene: TRBJ1-1
CDR3aa: CASSIRTGANTEAFF

abundance: NA
v_gene: TRBV7-2
j_gene: TRBJ1-1
CDR3aa: CASSPGTGGRNTEAFF